The 10 T cell receptor beta chains given below trace back to one sample, sequenced in a study. TCRdb analysed the RT-PCR reads with MiXCR anew, one entry per CDR3 protein. Here the sample spans approximately 720,000 distinct CDR3 sequences, 14% being singletons. What was sequenced was memory CD4+ T cells from blood. These receptors originate from a female donor in good health, serving as a healthy control.

This clonotype was detected a few times. The chain joins TRBV5-1 to TRBJ2-7; 10 nucleotides line up with TRBD2. Germline V CDR1 and CDR2: SGHRS, YFSETQ. The V segment lost 4 bases and the J segment 4 bases; nucleotides outside the gene matches: 8. The CDR3 totals 15 residues. The CDR3 nucleotides are TGCGCCAGCAGCCCCAGAGCGGGAGGGATATACGAGCAGTACTTC. Its translation is CASSPRAGGIYEQYF.

The chain links TRBV28 to TRBJ2-7; 9 nucleotides match TRBD1. The CDR3 loop spans 14 amino acids. CDR1 and CDR2 from the germline V gene are MDHEN and SYDVKM. Losses at the gene ends were 5 bases for V and 6 bases for J; bases not matched to a gene: 8. The DNA of the CDR3 is TGTGCCAGCAGTACCGGGACAGGGCCGGGCGAGCAGTACTTC. Translated, it gives CASSTGTGPGEQYF.

This clonotype was detected ten times or more. The chain links TRBV6-5 to TRBJ1-2; tentative D call: TRBD1 (5 bases). The CDR3 has 14 amino acids. CDR1 MNHEY and CDR2 SVGAGI come from the germline V gene. Trimming left V 5 bases short and J 2 bases short, with 12 bases between. In DNA, the CDR3 is TGTGCCAGCAGTCGGACAATCCAGAACTATGGCTACACCTTC. It specifies CASSRTIQNYGYTF.

The chain has TRBV5-1 and TRBJ2-2, with 7 positions matching TRBD1. The V and J ends lost 0 bases and 7 bases, in that order; junction bases with no gene match: 3. CDR1 SGHRS and CDR2 YFSETQ come from the germline V gene. CDR3 length equals 14 residues. CDR3 DNA sequence: TGCGCCAGCAGCTTGGAGGGGGCTAACGGGGAGCTGTTTTTT. Encoded protein: CASSLEGANGELFF.

The rearrangement uses TRBV5-6 and TRBJ1-2; D may be TRBD1 (5 bases). CDR1 SGHDT and CDR2 YYEEEE come from the germline V gene. The CDR3 covers 12 residues. The germline V and J ends were trimmed by 6 bases and 4 bases, with 10 bases remaining between them. The CDR3 DNA reads as TGTGCCAGCACCGGGACGGGCTATGGCTACACCTTC. Its translation is CASTGTGYGYTF.

The genes are TRBV19 and TRBJ1-1, with unresolved D. The CDR3 spans 14 residues. Germline V gene lookup returns CDR1 LNHDA and CDR2 SQIVND (reference sequence). V gave up 5 bases and J gave up 2 bases, with 12 bases separating them. CDR3 in DNA: TGTGCCAGTAGTTCGTACCGGGCTAACACTGAAGCTTTCTTT. This sequence encodes CASSSYRANTEAFF.

This clonotype came up a few times. The J gene is TRBJ2-7, the V gene TRBV10-3; TRBD2 matches 7 bases. The junction had 10 bases not matched to a gene; V was cut back by 3 bases and J by 2 bases. CDR3 length equals 16 residues. CDR1 and CDR2 from the germline V gene are ENHRY and SYGVKD. CDR3 sequence reads: CAISDTGGGRTYEQYF. CDR3 DNA: TGTGCCATCAGTGATACGGGCGGGGGACGAACCTACGAGCAGTACTTC.

The sample holds many counts of this clonotype. This chain uses TRBV20-1 with TRBJ2-1; 13 nucleotides align to TRBD2. Germline values: CDR1 DFQATT, CDR2 SNEGSKA (reference sequence). The V and J ends lost 5 bases and 9 bases, in that order; junction bases with no gene match: 7. This CDR3 spans 14 amino acids. The CDR3 coding sequence is TGCAGTGCTGATGGACTAGCGGGAGTGGCTGAGCAGTTCTTC. The encoded protein is CSADGLAGVAEQFF.

This sequence joins TRBV7-2 and TRBJ1-2; D remains ambiguous. The V gene's germline CDR1 is SGHTA and CDR2 FQGNSA. The CDR3 runs to 14 residues. V was pared by 5 bases and J by 4 bases, with 14 bases between. Written as DNA, the CDR3 is TGTGCCAGCAGCAGGGTAGGACTAGGCTATGGCTACACCTTC. It is translated as CASSRVGLGYGYTF.

The table lists this clonotype with many counts. This chain connects TRBV6-5 to TRBJ1-2, with 8 bases that match TRBD1. J lost 2 bases, V lost 2 bases, and 4 bases had no gene match. Germline V gene sequence: CDR1 MNHEY, CDR2 SVGAGI. CDR3 length: 15 amino acids. The CDR3 nucleotides are TGTGCCAGCAGTTACGCAGGGGGCGTCAACTATGGCTACACCTTC. Protein sequence: CASSYAGGVNYGYTF.